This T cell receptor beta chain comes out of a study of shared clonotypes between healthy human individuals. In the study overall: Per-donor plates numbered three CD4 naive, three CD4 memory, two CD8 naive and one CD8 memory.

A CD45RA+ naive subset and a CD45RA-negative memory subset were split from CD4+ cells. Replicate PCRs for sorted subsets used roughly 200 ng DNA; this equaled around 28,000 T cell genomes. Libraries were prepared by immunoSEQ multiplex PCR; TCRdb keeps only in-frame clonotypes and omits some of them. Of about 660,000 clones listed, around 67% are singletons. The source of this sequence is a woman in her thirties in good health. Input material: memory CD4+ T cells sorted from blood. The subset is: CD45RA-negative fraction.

CDR3 sequence: CASSPRLATKETQYF. The CDR3 DNA reads TGTGCCAGCAGCCCCCGACTAGCAACTAAAGAGACCCAGTACTTC. The chain carries TRBV9 and TRBJ2-5; 7 bases match TRBD2. The CDR3 loop spans 15 amino acids. The ends lost 4 bases at V and 3 bases at J; junction bases unmatched: 9. CDR1 is SGDLS, CDR2 YYNGEE, per germline. Full variable domain (missing parts from reference TRBV9 and TRBJ2-5): DSGVTQTPKHLITATGQRVTLRCSPRSGDLSVYWYQQSLDQGLQFLIQYYNGEERAKGNILERFSAQQFPDLHSELNLSSLELGDSALYFCASSPRLATKETQYFGPGTRLLVL.